The rows below give T cell receptor beta chains drawn from one sample of a study of shared clonotypes between healthy human individuals. Sequencing was performed with immunoSEQ multiplex PCR; in TCRdb, only in-frame clones are kept and a portion is missing. The sample yields 2,500,000 or so clones, under 95% seen once. Sequencing was done on a sample of naive CD4+ T cells from PBMCs. These receptors originate from a man younger than 30 in good health. Some clones in this sample may be carry-over from other donors' samples. Both conserved end residues are part of each CDR3. The D gene is left open where the match is weak. Rows may omit the clone size; those that give it use once, few, many or a size class.

j_gene	d_gene	abundance	v_gene	CDR3aa	CDR3nt
TRBJ2-7	TRBD2	-	TRBV5-1	CASSSPGAGGQGEQYF	TGCGCCAGCAGCTCCCCGGGAGCGGGAGGGCAGGGCGAGCAGTACTTC
TRBJ1-2	-	-	TRBV7-2	CASSTALPVMIGYTF	TGTGCCAGCAGCACTGCACTACCAGTAATGATTGGCTACACCTTC
TRBJ2-3	-	-	TRBV6-1	CASSEATRDTQYF	TGTGCCAGCAGTGAAGCGACTAGAGATACGCAGTATTTT
TRBJ2-2	-	-	TRBV4-3	CASSQETRFPGELFF	TGCGCCAGCAGCCAAGAAACGAGATTCCCCGGGGAGCTGTTTTTT
TRBJ2-4	-	-	TRBV30	CAWSVLSAPGLIQYF	TGTGCCTGGAGTGTACTATCGGCCCCGGGCCTTATTCAGTACTTC
TRBJ2-5	-	-	TRBV2	CASSRQGRRETQYF	TGTGCCAGCAGCCGCCAGGGGAGAAGAGAGACCCAGTACTTC
TRBJ1-5	-	-	TRBV6-5	CASSYQAGGEPQHF	TGTGCCAGCAGTTACCAAGCTGGCGGGGAGCCCCAGCATTTT
TRBJ1-1	-	-	TRBV9	CASSRDPNTEAFF	TGTGCCAGCAGCAGGGACCCGAACACTGAAGCTTTCTTT
TRBJ1-2	-	-	TRBV19	CASSIIRGASANYGYTF	TGTGCCAGTAGTATCATACGGGGGGCCTCAGCTAACTATGGCTACACCTTC
TRBJ2-1	TRBD2	-	TRBV19	CASTNREAGGGNEQFF	TGTGCCAGTACCAACCGGGAAGCGGGAGGAGGCAATGAGCAGTTCTTC
TRBJ2-5	-	-	TRBV9	CASSVEGRPQETQYF	TGTGCCAGCAGCGTAGAAGGACGACCCCAAGAGACCCAGTACTTC
TRBJ2-7	TRBD2	once	TRBV6-1	CASSGTVQRGFNEQYF	TGTGCCAGCAGTGGGACTGTCCAGCGGGGGTTCAACGAGCAGTACTTC
TRBJ2-5	-	once	TRBV10-3	CAISDRYQETQYF	TGTGCCATCAGTGACCGGTACCAAGAGACCCAGTACTTC
TRBJ2-2	-	-	TRBV2	CASSESQNTGELFF	TGTGCCAGCAGTGAAAGTCAGAACACCGGGGAGCTGTTTTTT
TRBJ2-1	-	-	TRBV21-1	CASSNGTVNLNEQFF	TGTGCCAGCAGCAATGGGACAGTGAATCTCAATGAGCAGTTCTTC
TRBJ2-7	-	-	TRBV6-6	CARAHSSYEQYF	TGTGCCAGAGCACACAGCTCCTACGAGCAGTACTTC
TRBJ1-6	TRBD1	once	TRBV2	CASGGQFYNSPLHF	TGTGCCAGCGGGGGACAGTTCTATAATTCACCCCTCCACTTT
TRBJ1-2	-	-	TRBV28	CASSPPRATNYGYTF	TGTGCCAGCAGCCCCCCCCGGGCAACTAACTATGGCTACACCTTC
TRBJ2-5	TRBD2	-	TRBV2	CASKAGGAQETQYF	TGTGCCAGCAAAGCGGGAGGGGCCCAAGAGACCCAGTACTTC
TRBJ2-6	TRBD1	-	TRBV28	CASSLGQGLGPGANVLTF	TGTGCCAGCAGTTTGGGACAGGGACTTGGTCCTGGGGCCAACGTCCTGACTTTC
TRBJ2-7	-	-	TRBV7-8	CASSLKPFPLGLITYEQYF	TGTGCCAGCAGCTTAAAACCGTTTCCTTTGGGGTTAATAACCTACGAGCAGTACTTC
TRBJ1-4	TRBD1	-	TRBV9	CASSGPGQGEKLFF	TGTGCCAGCAGCGGTCCGGGACAGGGAGAAAAACTGTTTTTT
TRBJ1-1	-	few	TRBV10-3	CAISEGETNTEAFF	TGTGCCATCAGTGAGGGGGAAACGAACACTGAAGCTTTCTTT
TRBJ2-7	TRBD2	-	TRBV29-1	CSVGAGAGYEQYF	TGCAGCGTTGGAGCGGGAGCGGGGTACGAGCAGTACTTC
TRBJ1-4	-	-	TRBV9	CASSATGSTNEKLFF	TGTGCCAGCAGCGCTACAGGCTCAACTAATGAAAAACTGTTTTTT
TRBJ2-5	TRBD2	once	TRBV5-6	CASSRRLAGAGETQYF	TGTGCCAGCAGCAGGCGGCTAGCGGGAGCGGGGGAGACCCAGTACTTC
TRBJ2-7	TRBD1	-	TRBV7-2	CASSLGQGRSYEQYF	TGTGCCAGCAGCTTAGGACAGGGACGTTCCTACGAGCAGTACTTC
TRBJ2-5	-	-	TRBV7-2	CASSFYSSQETQYF	TGTGCCAGCAGCTTTTATTCCAGCCAAGAGACCCAGTACTTC
TRBJ2-1	TRBD2	-	TRBV5-4	CASSSGLAGGSKGNEQFF	TGTGCCAGCAGCTCCGGACTAGCGGGTGGCTCGAAGGGCAATGAGCAGTTCTTC
TRBJ2-3	-	-	TRBV6-6	CASSYLADTQYF	TGTGCCAGCAGTTATTTGGCAGATACGCAGTATTTT
TRBJ2-3	TRBD2	once	TRBV5-5	CASSRLAGETDTQYF	TGTGCCAGCAGCAGACTAGCGGGGGAGACAGATACGCAGTATTTT
TRBJ1-1	-	-	TRBV7-2	CASSKGRNTEAFF	TGTGCCAGCAGCAAGGGGCGAAACACTGAAGCTTTCTTT
TRBJ1-3	-	-	TRBV7-8	CASTMATGSLGNTIYF	TGTGCCAGCACCATGGCGACAGGCTCCTTGGGAAACACCATATATTTT
TRBJ2-5	TRBD1	-	TRBV9	CASSVGRTGVETQYF	TGTGCCAGCAGCGTAGGGAGGACAGGCGTGGAGACCCAGTACTTC
TRBJ2-3	-	-	TRBV11-2	CASSLDSATDTQYF	TGTGCCAGCAGCTTAGATTCGGCCACAGATACGCAGTATTTT
TRBJ1-5	-	-	TRBV11-1	CASSSGFNQPQHF	TGTGCCAGCAGCTCAGGCTTCAATCAGCCCCAGCATTTT
TRBJ2-1	-	-	TRBV19	CATRRAAGSLGDEQFF	TGTGCCACGCGACGAGCAGCCGGATCCCTGGGGGATGAGCAGTTCTTC
TRBJ1-4	-	-	TRBV6-1	CASSVLLLSNEKLFF	TGTGCCAGCAGTGTCCTTTTGTTATCCAATGAAAAACTGTTTTTT
TRBJ1-5	TRBD1	-	TRBV28	CASSLRDRGNQPQHF	TGTGCCAGCAGTTTACGGGACAGGGGTAATCAGCCCCAGCATTTT
TRBJ1-6	-	-	TRBV6-5	CASSYSRRGDSPLHF	TGTGCCAGCAGTTACTCGAGGAGAGGGGATTCACCCCTCCACTTT
TRBJ2-7	-	-	TRBV6-5	CASSFERGASNEQYF	TGTGCCAGCAGTTTCGAGAGGGGGGCTAGCAACGAGCAGTACTTC
TRBJ2-7	TRBD1	-	TRBV25-1	CARRTGGFYEQYF	TGTGCCAGGAGGACAGGGGGCTTCTACGAGCAGTACTTC
TRBJ2-1	TRBD2	-	TRBV7-3	CASSLAPGLAVTNEQFF	TGTGCCAGCAGCTTAGCCCCCGGACTAGCGGTTACCAATGAGCAGTTCTTC
TRBJ2-3	-	-	TRBV5-6	CASSWYRDTQYF	TGTGCCAGCAGTTGGTATCGGGATACGCAGTATTTT
TRBJ1-4	TRBD1	-	TRBV27	CASSFLTTGPGEKLFF	TGTGCCAGCAGTTTCCTCACGACAGGGCCGGGGGAAAAACTGTTTTTT
TRBJ2-3	TRBD2	-	TRBV12-5	CASGPGLAASTDTQYF	TGTGCTAGTGGACCCGGACTAGCGGCTAGCACAGATACGCAGTATTTT
TRBJ2-3	TRBD1	-	TRBV7-3	CASSRQGASTDTQYF	TGTGCCAGCAGCCGACAGGGGGCGAGCACAGATACGCAGTATTTT
TRBJ1-2	-	few	TRBV29-1	CSGGSNYGYTF	TGCAGCGGGGGTTCTAACTATGGCTACACCTTC
TRBJ2-2	-	-	TRBV5-4	CASSPGGTTGELLF	TGTGCCAGCAGCCCTGGAGGCACCACCGGGGAGCTGCTTTTT
TRBJ2-1	-	-	TRBV15	CATSRVYGGGQFF	TGTGCCACCAGCAGAGTTTACGGTGGTGGGCAGTTCTTC
TRBJ2-7	-	once	TRBV7-8	CASSLAWSGSSYEQYF	TGTGCCAGCAGCTTAGCTTGGTCAGGGAGCTCCTACGAGCAGTACTTC